A selection of T cell receptor beta chains follows, all from one sample in a study of cytomegalovirus exposure and HLA in healthy donors. The method was immunoSEQ multiplex PCR; TCRdb's version includes in-frame clones alone and lacks a portion of them. The sample has over 200,000 clones; 78% are singletons. The source material was PBMCs. These receptors were collected from a male donor in good health and CMV-seronegative. Each CDR3 is given with its conserved first and last residue. Fields, in order: D gene, J gene, clone size, V gene, CDR3 protein, CDR3 DNA. The D gene is left open where the match is weak. Clone size, where shown, is once, few, many, or a class for clones that have expanded.

>-|TRBJ1-2|-|TRBV19
CASSDGGAEDGYTF
TGTGCCAGTTCCGACGGGGGGGCAGAGGATGGCTACACCTTC
>TRBD1|TRBJ1-6|-|TRBV27
CASSTKRQGNSPLHF
TGTGCCAGCAGCACCAAGAGACAGGGGAATTCACCCCTCCACTTT
>-|TRBJ2-5|-|TRBV4-2
CASSDQGVQETQYF
TGTGCCAGCAGCGATCAGGGTGTCCAAGAGACCCAGTACTTC
>-|TRBJ2-2|-|TRBV25-1
CASSEYTSFGTGELFF
TGTGCCAGCAGTGAATATACGAGTTTCGGCACCGGGGAGCTGTTTTTT
>-|TRBJ2-3|-|TRBV7-9
CASSPSGYTDTQYF
TGTGCCAGCAGCCCCAGCGGATACACAGATACGCAGTATTTT
>-|TRBJ2-7|-|TRBV11-2
CASSSDNYEQYF
TGTGCCAGCAGCTCCGACAACTACGAGCAGTACTTC
>TRBD1|TRBJ1-3|-|TRBV25-1
CASSEGQGAGNTIYF
TGTGCCAGCAGTGAAGGGCAGGGGGCTGGAAACACCATATATTTT
>TRBD1|TRBJ1-4|-|TRBV18
CASRDSFRQASNEKLFF
TGTGCCAGCCGGGACAGCTTCAGACAAGCGTCTAATGAAAAACTGTTTTTT
>TRBD1|TRBJ2-1|-|TRBV15
CATSRADRTGEQFF
TGTGCCACCAGCAGAGCGGACAGGACCGGGGAGCAGTTCTTC
>TRBD1|TRBJ2-7|once|TRBV14
CASSRDSYSYEQYF
TGTGCCAGCAGCCGGGACAGTTACTCCTACGAGCAGTACTTC
>TRBD2|TRBJ2-1|-|TRBV5-4
CASRRDHGLAGVREQFF
TGTGCCAGCAGACGAGACCACGGACTAGCGGGAGTACGGGAGCAGTTCTTC
>-|TRBJ2-1|-|TRBV6-4
CASSLVGGADEQFF
TGTGCCAGCAGCCTAGTCGGGGGAGCGGATGAGCAGTTCTTC
>TRBD1|TRBJ2-4|-|TRBV19
CASKEGAQNIQYF
TGTGCCAGTAAAGAGGGGGCCCAAAACATTCAGTACTTC
>TRBD2|TRBJ2-5|-|TRBV7-2
CASSPGVAGGPRETQYF
TGTGCCAGCAGCCCTGGGGTAGCGGGAGGGCCGCGAGAGACCCAGTACTTC
>-|TRBJ2-3|-|TRBV11-1
CASSPSVTQYF
TGTGCCAGCAGCCCCTCCGTTACGCAGTATTTT
>TRBD2|TRBJ2-7|-|TRBV2
CASRGEAGDVYEQYF
TGTGCCAGCAGGGGGGAAGCGGGAGACGTTTACGAGCAGTACTTC